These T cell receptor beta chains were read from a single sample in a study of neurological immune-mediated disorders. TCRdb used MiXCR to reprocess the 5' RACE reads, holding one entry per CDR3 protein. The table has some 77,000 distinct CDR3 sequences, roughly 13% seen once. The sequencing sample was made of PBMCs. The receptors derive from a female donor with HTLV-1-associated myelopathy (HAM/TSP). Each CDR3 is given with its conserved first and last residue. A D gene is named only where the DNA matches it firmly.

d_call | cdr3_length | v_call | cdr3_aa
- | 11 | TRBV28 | CASRARSEAFF
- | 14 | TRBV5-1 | CASMASGDPSEQYF
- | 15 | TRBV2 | CASSKRQGGTDTQYF
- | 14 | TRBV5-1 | CASSLEKGRGGYTF
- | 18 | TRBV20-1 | CSARVRGLRVFGANVLTF
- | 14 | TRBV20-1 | CSARDRNSLREQYF
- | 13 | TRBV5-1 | CATKAAGADTQYF
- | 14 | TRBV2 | CASSGARGSYEQYF
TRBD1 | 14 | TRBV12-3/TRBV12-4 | CASRMDRGPQPQHF
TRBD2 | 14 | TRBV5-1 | CASSRTGGLETQYF
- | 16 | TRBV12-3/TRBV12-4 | CASRAGFSFGDTEAFF
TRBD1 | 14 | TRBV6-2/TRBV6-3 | CASGEDRGQAPLHF
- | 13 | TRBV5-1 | CASSLFGRETQYF
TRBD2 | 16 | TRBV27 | CASSFPSGGGAYEQYF
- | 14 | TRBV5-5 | CASSLVGGGREQFF
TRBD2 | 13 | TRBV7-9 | CASVAGRTDTQYF
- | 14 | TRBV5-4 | CASSLGGADTEAFF
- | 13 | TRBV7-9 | CASSYSRGTEAFF
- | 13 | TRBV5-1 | CASRDAGANVLTF
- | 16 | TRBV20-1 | CSATSVQKRSNQPQHF
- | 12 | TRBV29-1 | CSAQLGANVLTF
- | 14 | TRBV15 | CATSRNRLLNEQFF
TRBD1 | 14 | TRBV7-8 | CASSTRQGNTEAFF
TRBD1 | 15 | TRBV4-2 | CASSQAGTGDTPLHF
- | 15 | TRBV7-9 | CASSLVGSGSYEQYF
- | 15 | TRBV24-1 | CATSEPGTENNEQFF
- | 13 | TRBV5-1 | CASSLGAAYGYTF
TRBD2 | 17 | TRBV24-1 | CATSDFKVAGVTDTQYF
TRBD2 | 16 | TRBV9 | CASSPRGSGVGDTQYF
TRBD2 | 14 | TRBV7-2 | CASSPRLAVDEQYF
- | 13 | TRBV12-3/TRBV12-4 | CASSSNPTGLQYF
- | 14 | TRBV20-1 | CSARAALNTGELFF
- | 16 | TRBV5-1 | CASSLSTAANNGEPFF
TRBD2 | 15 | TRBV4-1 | CASSQQAGVAETQYF
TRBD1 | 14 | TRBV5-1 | CASSLADRLYEQYF
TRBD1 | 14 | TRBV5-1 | CASSATGGQRELFF
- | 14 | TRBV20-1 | CSATSGRGNNEQFF
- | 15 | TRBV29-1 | CSVEDLWRGEYEQYF
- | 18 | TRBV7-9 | CASSLAFVGAEIYNEQFF
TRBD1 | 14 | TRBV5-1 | CASGTGDHLGEQFF
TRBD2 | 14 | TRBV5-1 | CASAIAGGRDEQYF
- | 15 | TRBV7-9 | CASSLAVSDTGELFF
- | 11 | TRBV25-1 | CASSVGETQYF
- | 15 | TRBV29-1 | CSVEGRGAHYNEQFF
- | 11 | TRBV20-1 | CSAETEETQYF
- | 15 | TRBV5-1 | CASSLGATNTGELFF
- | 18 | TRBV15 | CATSRVWTEEPGANVLTF
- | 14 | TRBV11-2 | CASSLDLASNEQFF
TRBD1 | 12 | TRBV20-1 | CSAPGQGVEQFF
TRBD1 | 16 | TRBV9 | CASSVYRGLSDTEAFF
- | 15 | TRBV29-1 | CSVERRRTRNTEAFF
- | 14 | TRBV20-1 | CSASRGGGDSPLHF
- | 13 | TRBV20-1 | CSATQGTNYGYTF
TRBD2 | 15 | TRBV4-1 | CASSQGRGGLDEQFF
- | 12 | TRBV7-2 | CASSYRGREQFF
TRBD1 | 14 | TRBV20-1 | CSARDRGPTGELFF
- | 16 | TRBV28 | CASSSGGVLGADTQYF
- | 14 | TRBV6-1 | CASSEPPFTDTQYF